The next 9 T cell receptor beta chains were all read from a single sample in a study of CD8 T cells in ankylosing spondylitis. TCRdb used MiXCR to reprocess the 5' RACE reads, holding one entry per CDR3 protein. This table holds fewer than 350,000 distinct CDR3 sequences, 9.5% to 13% found once. The source material was blood, either unsorted or a sorted T cell fraction (not recorded which). These receptors came from a female donor with ankylosing spondylitis or in good health (not recorded which).

This clonotype was recorded at least ten times. This chain connects TRBV20-1 to TRBJ2-7; 11 bases align to TRBD2. Germline lookup yields CDR1 DFQATT and CDR2 SNEGSKA (reference sequence). Losses at the gene ends were 4 bases for V and 2 bases for J; bases not matched to a gene: 10. There are 16 residues in the CDR3. The DNA of the CDR3 is TGCAGTGCTACCTCTCCGACTAGCGGGGATCCCTACGAGCAGTACTTC. Translated, it gives CSATSPTSGDPYEQYF.

Many counts were recorded for this clonotype. V usage is TRBV20-1 and J usage is TRBJ2-3; 8 bases are a match to TRBD2. Per germline, CDR1 DFQATT and CDR2 SNEGSKA (reference sequence). The ends lost 5 bases at V and 1 base at J; junction bases unmatched: 5. The length of the CDR3 is 14 residues. CDR3 nucleotide sequence: TGCAGTGCTTCACTAGCGGACGGCACAGATACGCAGTATTTT. This encodes CSASLADGTDTQYF.

This clonotype came up many times. The chain recombines TRBV28 with TRBJ2-5; D uncertain. V shed 3 bases and J shed 5 bases, with 16 bases lying between them. Germline-derived CDR1 and CDR2 are MDHEN and SYDVKM. The CDR3 is made up of 15 amino acids. The CDR3 region is CASSFLGRSLETQYF. DNA for the CDR3: TGTGCCAGCAGTTTTTTAGGACGCTCACTTGAGACCCAGTACTTC.

This clonotype was observed a handful of times. The chain joins TRBV30 to TRBJ1-1; maybe TRBD1 (5 bases). This CDR3 has 19 amino acids. Germline V gene sequence: CDR1 GTSNPN, CDR2 SVGIG (reference sequence). V was trimmed by 5 bases and J by 1 base, leaving 29 bases between them. Written as DNA, the CDR3 is TGTGCCTGGGACCCAGAGTGGGGACTCCTTAAAAAACCGAACACTGAAGCTTTCTTT. This encodes CAWDPEWGLLKKPNTEAFF. Full variable domain (missing parts from reference TRBV30 and TRBJ1-1): SQTIHQWPATLVQPVGSPLSLECTVEGTSNPNLYWYRQAAGRGLQLLFYSVGIGQISSEVPQNLSASRPQDRQFILSSKKLLLSDSGFYLCAWDPEWGLLKKPNTEAFFGQGTRLTVV.

This clonotype occurred many times. The chain carries TRBV27 and TRBJ1-2; D gene ambiguous. The CDR3 is 12 amino acids. Trimming removed 9 bases from V and 8 bases from J, with 16 bases in between. Germline CDR1 and CDR2: MNHEY and SMNVEV (reference sequence). The CDR3 spells CASRGAPRGYTF. In nucleotides, the CDR3 is TGTGCCAGTAGAGGCGCACCACGGGGCTACACCTTC.

The V gene is TRBV7-9, the J gene TRBJ2-2; either TRBD1 or TRBD2 may fit D (6 bases each). The CDR3 loop spans 17 amino acids. CDR1 SEHNR and CDR2 FQNEAQ come from the germline V gene (reference sequence). V lost 2 bases to trimming and J lost 2 bases, with 15 bases between them. The CDR3 is CASSLKPPGGNTGELFF. Written as DNA, the CDR3 is TGTGCCAGCAGCTTAAAACCCCCCGGGGGCAACACCGGGGAGCTGTTTTTT. Filled out from reference TRBV7-9 and TRBJ2-2, the complete variable domain reads DTGVSQNPRHKITKRGQNVTFRCDPISEHNRLYWYRQTLGQGPEFLTYFQNEAQLEKSRLLSDRFSAERPKGSFSTLEIQRTEQGDSAMYLCASSLKPPGGNTGELFFGEGSRLTVL.

This clonotype was observed at least ten times. The rearrangement joins TRBV4-3 to TRBJ2-7; D ambiguous. V lost 0 bases to trimming and J lost 4 bases, with 7 bases between them. CDR3 length: 13 residues. The germline gives CDR1 LGHNA, CDR2 YSLEER. The DNA of the CDR3 is TGCGCCAGCAGCCAAGAGAGCCAATACGAGCAGTACTTC. Its translation: CASSQESQYEQYF.

The chain carries TRBV7-2 and TRBJ2-7; TRBD1 agrees at 10 bases. This CDR3 is built from 15 residues. V was pared by 1 base and J by 2 bases, with 2 bases of the junction left unmatched. Germline V gene data show CDR1 as SGHTA and CDR2 as FQGNSA. The CDR3 here is CASSLVGQGPYEQYF. Here the CDR3 DNA reads TGTGCCAGCAGCTTAGTGGGACAGGGGCCCTACGAGCAGTACTTC.

There are a few counts of this clonotype. The gene calls are TRBV5-1 and TRBJ1-2; D gene uncertain. Deletions cut 1 base from V and 3 bases from J, with 16 bases between. The germline gives CDR1 SGHRS, CDR2 YFSETQ. This CDR3 spans 16 amino acids. CDR3 sequence: CASSLRRVAGDYGYTF. The CDR3 region has the DNA TGCGCCAGCAGCTTGCGACGTGTTGCCGGGGACTATGGCTACACCTTC.